Below, one T cell receptor beta chain is given with its context. No antigen is known for it. The data derive from a study of CD8+ T cells in alopecia areata. Study information: Treatment comprised oral tofacitinib, 5 to 10 mg twice daily, in treated patients. Dosing spanned 6 to 18 months on tofacitinib, then 6 months off drug.

The CDR3 sequence is 15 residues long. The junction had 5 bases not matched to a gene; V was cut back by 3 bases and J by 2 bases. The germline V gene has CDR1 SGDLS and CDR2 YYNGEE. Overall study results and limits: Administration of tofacitinib significantly diminished scalp clonality and expanded CD8+ clones within the top 100.

Treatment denoted: oral pan-JAK inhibitor, 5-10 mg twice daily. Reverse transcribed after extraction, RNA yielded cDNA as the sequencing template. Clones were read by immunoSEQ multiplex PCR, and TCRdb kept only the in-frame ones, dropping some. The repertoire has 90,000 to 130,000 clones, about 59% of them found once; the top ten carry 10% to 15%. The TCR comes from a human donor with alopecia areata. V and J are TRBV9 and TRBJ2-1; 7 bases are a match to TRBD1. The material was CD8+ T cells sorted from blood, obtained at week 24, from a patient treated with tofacitinib. The CDR3 region is CASSEGDRAYNEQFF. For the CDR3, the DNA is TGTGCCAGCAGCGAAGGTGACAGGGCCTACAATGAGCAGTTCTTC. Combining the CDR3 with reference TRBV9 and TRBJ2-1 gives the whole variable domain DSGVTQTPKHLITATGQRVTLRCSPRSGDLSVYWYQQSLDQGLQFLIQYYNGEERAKGNILERFSAQQFPDLHSELNLSSLELGDSALYFCASSEGDRAYNEQFFGPGTRLTVL.